These T cell receptor beta chains were read from a single sample in a study of CD8+ T cells in alopecia areata. Assay: immunoSEQ multiplex PCR; the TCRdb copy retains only in-frame clones and omits some. The data show over 150,000 clones, around 60% seen once. This specimen was CD4+ T cells sorted from blood, taken at week 4, from a patient treated with tofacitinib. These receptors were obtained from a human donor with alopecia areata. Each CDR3 is given without its conserved first and last residue. Fields, in order: J gene, V gene, CDR3 protein.

>TRBJ2-1|TRBV28
ASSLRWEAF
>TRBJ2-5|TRBV29-1
SVLPGLADQETQY
>TRBJ2-7|TRBV19
ASSGVSWGEQY
>TRBJ2-4|TRBV29-1
SAADREDIQY
>TRBJ2-7|TRBV28
ASLAGGGHSYEQY
>TRBJ1-5|TRBV19
ASSISVLGGQPQH
>TRBJ2-6|TRBV5-1
ASSLDSGANVLT
>TRBJ2-5|TRBV5-4
ASSHGTSGGEETQY
>TRBJ1-2|TRBV4-1
ASSYQTGEGGYT
>TRBJ1-1|TRBV5-4
ASSLGFNQENTEAF
>TRBJ1-4|TRBV30
AWSRGGTNEKLF
>TRBJ2-2|TRBV15
ATSRDRRENGELF
>TRBJ2-2|TRBV29-1
SVGGTGELF
>TRBJ2-3|TRBV15
ATSTRVGEDTQY
>TRBJ2-5|TRBV4-3
ASSQDKGSEETQY
>TRBJ1-6|TRBV5-1
ASSPRQGSSSPLH
>TRBJ2-1|TRBV11-2
ASSLKSGRGNEQF
>TRBJ2-7|TRBV2
ASSRDRGSNEQY
>TRBJ1-2|TRBV29-1
SVERGYGYT
>TRBJ2-5|TRBV4-1
ASSQQGAQY
>TRBJ2-5|TRBV11-2
ASSPVGLLQETQY
>TRBJ2-5|TRBV7-6
ASSLGSGQGQETQY
>TRBJ2-3|TRBV4-2
ASSQDLAAGAPSQY
>TRBJ1-1|TRBV4-3
ASSQAGGRTEAF
>TRBJ2-2|TRBV4-3
ASSQPGQGTNTGELF
>TRBJ2-5|TRBV29-1
SVGGRAQETQY
>TRBJ2-1|TRBV11-2
ASRNRFHEQF
>TRBJ2-5|TRBV30
AWSPIGETQY
>TRBJ2-7|TRBV27
ASSLGGRTIYEQY
>TRBJ1-4|TRBV30
AWNRPPNEKLF
>TRBJ2-5|TRBV7-2
ASSLAPPRLAGDLQETQY
>TRBJ1-5|TRBV29-1
SVVGTGGSNQPQH
>TRBJ1-2|TRBV30
ALRYKTGGLGGYT
>TRBJ1-5|TRBV29-1
SVEKGEGNQPQH
>TRBJ1-1|TRBV5-4
ASSPDTGLNTEAF
>TRBJ2-1|TRBV6-5
ASQRGNEQF
>TRBJ1-1|TRBV15
ATRKTGGRGNTEAF
>TRBJ1-6|TRBV5-1
ASSLGAVNSPLH
>TRBJ2-1|TRBV29-1
SVENGDEQF
>TRBJ2-3|TRBV5-1
ASSAGTGGDTQY
>TRBJ2-1|TRBV7-8
ASSFTGSSYNEQF
>TRBJ2-7|TRBV7-2
ASSLDGTAFYEQY
>TRBJ2-1|TRBV4-2
ASSQDAPPGARDEQF
>TRBJ1-1|TRBV4-2
ASSPLGQGTEAF
>TRBJ1-5|TRBV5-1
ASSPEPGSNQPQH
>TRBJ1-1|TRBV30
AESGGNTEAF
>TRBJ2-7|TRBV2
ASRVTAYEQY
>TRBJ1-1|TRBV10-3
AIGGQLNTEAF
>TRBJ2-7|TRBV29-1
SVVGLIPYEQY